This record looks at one T cell receptor (beta chain) sequence and its context. Its antigen is unidentified. V shed 0 bases, J shed 4 bases, and the junction held 4 bases outside the gene matches. The germline V gene encodes CDR1 SGDLS and CDR2 YYNGEE. The CDR3 runs 17 residues. This record belongs to a study of T cell responses to AZD1222 COVID-19 vaccine. Study-level points and caveats: Females outnumbered males among donors, who were mostly white British; clonal diversity was possibly underestimated. Baseline testing showed seropositivity in only five to seven AZD1222 recipients. The study found Spike-specific TCR breadth and depth rose after two AZD1222 doses.

The repertoire was sequenced with immunoSEQ multiplex PCR; TCRdb's copy has only in-frame clones and lacks some. The data contain under 150,000 clones, about 91% of them seen just once; the ten biggest clones take up 9.3%. The chain combines TRBV9 with TRBJ2-2; 12 bases are shared with TRBD2. Sample: peripheral blood, taken 28 days after the second AZD1222 dose. This clonotype originated in an adult who received the AZD1222 COVID-19 vaccine. The chain's CDR3 is CASSVVGLAGSTGELFF. The DNA of the CDR3 is TGTGCCAGCAGCGTAGTAGGACTAGCGGGAAGCACCGGGGAGCTGTTTTTT. Combining the CDR3 with reference TRBV9 and TRBJ2-2 gives the whole variable domain DSGVTQTPKHLITATGQRVTLRCSPRSGDLSVYWYQQSLDQGLQFLIQYYNGEERAKGNILERFSAQQFPDLHSELNLSSLELGDSALYFCASSVVGLAGSTGELFFGEGSRLTVL.